This entry lists 14 T cell receptor beta chains sequenced from one sample in a study of regulatory T cells in long-lasting Graves disease. The time point was: newly diagnosed GD, antithyroid drugs for less than 3 months. The TCR library used RNA extracted from PBMCs. iRepertoire HTBI primers and Arm-PCR of CDR3 regions built TCR beta libraries. TCRdb reprocessed the multiplex PCR reads via MiXCR and lists one record per CDR3 protein. The top ten hold 15% to 20% of the sample, which has 600,000 to 650,000 distinct CDR3 sequences, about 15% seen once. Another study also made use of these data, one on T cells in Graves' hyperthyroidism and ophthalmopathy.

The sequences come from peripheral blood mononuclear cells (PBMCs), collected at new diagnosis, from a patient treated with antithyroid drugs. These receptors came from a woman aged 25-40 years with Graves disease.

This clonotype was counted a few times. As DNA, the CDR3 is TGCAGTGGTTTCATGGATCAACTAGCGGAGCCGAACACCGGGGAGCTGTTTTTT. This translates into CSGFMDQLAEPNTGELFF. The rearrangement uses TRBV20-1 and TRBJ2-2; 8 positions match TRBD2. CDR1 and CDR2 from the germline V gene are DFQATT and SNEGSKA (reference sequence). V shed 7 bases and J 0 bases; nucleotides not matched to a gene: 16. This CDR3 has 18 residues.

In this sample, this clonotype turned up many times. This chain joins TRBV24-1 and TRBJ2-1, with a weak D call TRBD2 (5 bases). The CDR3 is 16 amino acids. Germline CDR1 is KGHDR and CDR2 is SFDVKD. V lost 0 bases, J lost 5 bases, and 13 bases lay in between. The CDR3 sequence: CATSDLMGARDNEQFF. The CDR3 DNA is TGTGCCACCAGTGATTTGATGGGAGCTCGGGACAATGAGCAGTTCTTC.

This chain joins TRBV4-1 and TRBJ2-3; TRBD1 matches 7 bases. V lost 6 bases to trimming and J lost 0 bases; unmatched junction nucleotides: 6. The CDR3 is made up of 15 amino acids. Germline V CDR1 and CDR2: MGHRA, YSYEKL. The chain's CDR3 is CASRRSRGSTDTQYF. In nucleotides, the CDR3 is TGCGCCAGCAGACGTAGCAGGGGGAGCACAGATACGCAGTATTTT.

This clonotype was recorded once. V gene TRBV28 combines with J gene TRBJ2-1, with 8 bases aligning to TRBD1. From germline, CDR1 is MDHEN and CDR2 SYDVKM. Trimming took 8 bases from V and 0 from J; bases not matched to a gene: 9. The CDR3 sequence is 16 residues long. CDR3 nucleotide sequence: TGTGCCAGCGAAAGACAGGGGAGGAACTCCTACAATGAGCAGTTCTTC. It codes for CASERQGRNSYNEQFF.

About this clonotype: A read error may produce the germline difference seen at one junction end. The CDR3 sequence: CASSQDRWQPPLF. CDR3 in DNA: TGTGCCAGCAGCCAAGATCGTTGGCAGCCGCCCCTCTTC. The genes are TRBV3-1 and TRBJ1-2; no clear D. The CDR3 has 13 residues. Germline lookup yields CDR1 LGHDT and CDR2 YNNKEL (reference sequence). Complete variable domain (other parts from reference TRBV3-1 and TRBJ1-2): DTAVSQTPKYLVTQMGNDKSIKCEQNLGHDTMYWYKQDSKKFLKIMFSYNNKELIINETVPNRFSPKSPDKAHLNLHINSLELGDSAVYFCASSQDRWQPPLFGSGTRLTVV.

This chain connects TRBV9 to TRBJ2-1, with D perhaps being TRBD1 or TRBD2 (5 bases each). The germline V gene has CDR1 SGDLS and CDR2 YYNGEE. V dropped 0 bases and J dropped 8 bases, with 12 bases sitting between them. The CDR3 is made up of 14 amino acids. CDR3 DNA sequence: TGTGCCAGCAGCGTAGAAGTAAGAGGGGATGAGCAGTTCTTC. Encoded protein: CASSVEVRGDEQFF.

This clonotype was observed many times. The genes are TRBV28 and TRBJ2-5; TRBD2 matches 9 bases. CDR3 length equals 15 residues. The V gene's germline CDR1 is MDHEN and CDR2 SYDVKM. V was clipped by 4 bases and J by 2 bases; unmatched bases: 5. The CDR3 DNA follows: TGTGCCAGCAGTTCCGCGGGAGGGCCACAAGAGACCCAGTACTTC. It is translated as CASSSAGGPQETQYF.

The table lists this clonotype with many counts. The chain is built from TRBV20-1 and TRBJ2-1, with 12 bases lining up with TRBD2. In germline, CDR1 is DFQATT, CDR2 SNEGSKA (reference sequence). The CDR3 has 15 residues. The V and J ends lost 1 base and 8 bases, in that order; junction bases with no gene match: 6. CDR3 sequence (DNA): TGCAGTGCTAGAGCCGGGACTAGCGGGTTGTATGAGCAGTTCTTC. Translated: CSARAGTSGLYEQFF.

This clonotype was seen at least ten times. This sequence joins TRBV30 and TRBJ1-2; D might be TRBD1 (5 bases). This CDR3 comprises 13 residues. Trimming pared 4 bases from V and 4 bases from J, leaving 13 bases between. CDR1 and CDR2 (germline): GTSNPN, SVGIG (reference sequence). The chain's CDR3 is CAWIPGPLYGYTF. CDR3 DNA: TGTGCCTGGATTCCAGGGCCCCTCTATGGCTACACCTTC. The complete variable domain, with remaining parts taken from reference TRBV30 and TRBJ1-2, reads SQTIHQWPATLVQPVGSPLSLECTVEGTSNPNLYWYRQAAGRGLQLLFYSVGIGQISSEVPQNLSASRPQDRQFILSSKKLLLSDSGFYLCAWIPGPLYGYTFGSGTRLTVV.

The chain is built from TRBV18 and TRBJ2-2; D remains unclear. CDR1 is KGHSH, CDR2 LQKENI, per germline. The CDR3 loop spans 16 amino acids. Trimming took 3 bases from V and 1 from J, leaving 12 bases between them. CDR3 nucleotides: TGTGCCAGCTCACCCCTTGTCGATGGGAACACCGGGGAGCTGTTTTTT. Its protein product is CASSPLVDGNTGELFF.

As to this clonotype: A read error is possible here, since a much larger clone lies one base away. V and J are TRBV24-1 and TRBJ2-5, with D possibly being TRBD1 (6 bases). CDR3 length: 15 amino acids. The germline V gene has CDR1 KGHDR and CDR2 SFDVKD. CDR3 sequence (DNA): TGTGCCACCAGTGAAGGATGGACAGAGCAAGAGGCCCAGTACTTC. Its protein is CATSEGWTEQEAQYF.

Ten or more counts support this clonotype. This sequence joins TRBV9 and TRBJ2-5, with D possibly TRBD1 on 5 matching bases. The CDR3 totals 14 residues. Trimming removed 0 bases from V and 2 bases from J, with 8 bases in between. The germline V gene encodes CDR1 SGDLS and CDR2 YYNGEE. The CDR3 spells CASSVGRQQETQYF. DNA of the CDR3: TGTGCCAGCAGCGTAGGACGACAGCAAGAGACCCAGTACTTC.

In this sample, this clonotype turned up a few times. The rearrangement joins TRBV20-1 to TRBJ2-4, with D possibly TRBD2 on 5 matching bases. Germline CDR1 is DFQATT and CDR2 is SNEGSKA (reference sequence). The V end lost 0 bases, the J end lost 5 bases, and 11 bases lay between the germline ends. CDR3 length equals 14 residues. The CDR3: CSARDPGLQNIQYF. The CDR3 nucleotides read TGCAGTGCTAGAGATCCCGGACTTCAAAACATTCAGTACTTC.

This clonotype was counted only a few times. The J gene is TRBJ1-1, the V gene TRBV19; 8 bases agree with TRBD1. V lost 7 bases to trimming and J lost 4 bases; unmatched junction nucleotides: 8. The CDR3 has 14 residues. The germline V gene has CDR1 LNHDA and CDR2 SQIVND (reference sequence). The CDR3 bases are TGTGCCAGTACCGGGACAGGTTTTTTCACTGAAGCTTTCTTT. This sequence encodes CASTGTGFFTEAFF.